The clone carrying this TCR beta chain was seen only a few times. The germline V gene encodes CDR1 SGHAT and CDR2 FQNNGV. Trimming took 1 base from V and 5 from J, leaving 11 bases between them. The CDR3 extends over 14 amino acids. The treatment is: oral pan-JAK inhibitor, 5-10 mg twice daily. The data stem from a study of CD8+ T cells in alopecia areata. It was cDNA, reverse transcribed from extracted RNA, that served as the sequencing template. Some clones are missing from TCRdb's copy, which holds only in-frame ones; the method was immunoSEQ multiplex PCR. The sample includes about 210,000 clones, just over 65% seen only once; the top ten take more than 1%.

V is TRBV11-2 and J is TRBJ2-5, with D unclear. This material consisted of CD4+ T cells sorted from blood, taken around week 46, from a patient treated with tofacitinib. The source of this sequence is a human donor with alopecia areata. CDR3 DNA sequence: TGTGCCAGCAGCTTAGCGTTATTCCCGGAGACCCAGTACTTC. Encoded protein: CASSLALFPETQYF.